The text below deals with one T cell receptor beta chain. The record originates from a study of blood T cell repertoires in COVID-19. Looking at the study overall: Researchers got acute and convalescent COVID-19 samples from the United States, Italy and Spain. Sample material is recorded as cDNA or gDNA derived from T cells, B-cell-depleted T cells, or PBMCs.

Trimming left V 3 bases short and J 0 bases short, with 10 bases between. The CDR3 extends over 15 amino acids. Germline lookup yields CDR1 SGHRS and CDR2 YFSETQ. Methods used by the authors: Amplification with reference gene primers provided the estimates of nucleated cell counts. Generated by immunoSEQ multiplex PCR, the TCRdb table keeps only in-frame clones and is missing some. V and J calls and clone size come straight from that table; D and trimming were deduced from the DNA. The sample has about 100,000 clones; approximately 86% are singletons. This TCR came from an elderly man with acute or convalescent COVID-19. The V gene is TRBV5-1, the J gene TRBJ1-3; D remains unclear. Sequencing was carried out using peripheral blood. The CDR3 DNA sequence: TGCGCCAGCAGCTCGGACGGGAGCTCTGGAAACACCATATATTTT. Translating gives CASSSDGSSGNTIYF.